This TCR beta chain was recovered during a study of cytomegalovirus exposure and HLA in healthy donors. Findings and limits, study-wide: The listing of roughly 160 TCR beta chains classed them as cytomegalovirus-associated. It was reported that TCR beta sequences correctly inferred the HLA-A and HLA-B alleles for most subjects. Sequencing depth roughly uniform across donors was assumed in presence/absence analyses.

Concerning this clone: No antigen is known for it.

This PCR relied on a set of 60 Vbeta primers and 13 Jbeta primers. Method: immunoSEQ multiplex PCR; TCRdb's copy keeps in-frame clones and lacks some. Of 200,000 or so clones in the sample, around 85% were seen once. V lost 9 bases and J 2 bases, leaving 29 bases between the germline ends. There are 20 residues in the CDR3. CDR1 is LNHDA, CDR2 SQIVND, per germline (reference sequence). This sequence joins TRBV19 and TRBJ1-6; D is perhaps TRBD1 (5 bases). This clonotype was sampled from a middle-aged man in good health and CMV-seropositive. Source material: PBMCs. DNA of the CDR3: TGTGCCAGAACCACCACAAGGCCAGGGCCCACGGACCCCTATAATTCACCCCTCCACTTT. It yields the protein CARTTTRPGPTDPYNSPLHF.